Each of the 9 T cell receptor beta chains below was sequenced from the same sample in a study of OX40 agonist ivuxolimab in advanced cancers. Produced via immunoSEQ multiplex PCR; TCRdb's table is partial and in-frame only. The sample has under 85,000 clones, around 90% seen once. The sample consisted of CD4+ or CD8+ T cells sorted from blood, taken in a trial of the OX40 agonist ivuxolimab. The receptors were sampled from an adult with an advanced solid tumor such as melanoma, head and neck, liver or kidney cancer.

The V and J genes are TRBV5-1 and TRBJ2-2; TRBD2 aligns across 13 bases. From germline, CDR1 is SGHRS and CDR2 YFSETQ. With V trimmed by 7 bases and J by 3 bases, 6 bases remained unmatched. The CDR3 loop spans 16 amino acids. CDR3 sequence (DNA): TGCGCCAGCCGACTAGCGGGAGGCCAATACACCGGGGAGCTGTTTTTT. This encodes CASRLAGGQYTGELFF.

The genes are TRBV5-1 and TRBJ2-5; D may be TRBD1 (5 bases). Germline V gene data show CDR1 as SGHRS and CDR2 as YFSETQ. CDR3 length: 13 residues. V was pared by 0 bases and J by 7 bases, with 10 bases between. In DNA form, the CDR3 reads TGCGCCAGCAGCTTGGACGATACAGGGACCCAGTACTTC. This sequence encodes CASSLDDTGTQYF.

The rearrangement links TRBV21-1 to TRBJ1-1. TRBV21-1 constitutes a pseudogene. CDR3 length: 16 residues. The DNA for the CDR3 is TGTGCCAGCAGCAAAGTACGCCGGAACAAGAACACTGAAGCTTTCTTT. Encoded protein: CASSKVRRNKNTEAFF.

The rearrangement links TRBV2 to TRBJ2-2; TRBD2 agrees at 8 bases. V was pared by 5 bases and J by 2 bases, with 13 bases of the junction left unmatched. The V gene's germline CDR1 is SNHLY and CDR2 FYNNEI. The CDR3 is 18 residues long. CDR3 sequence reads: CASSFIELAEANTGELFF. The CDR3 region has the DNA TGTGCCAGCAGTTTCATCGAACTAGCGGAAGCCAACACCGGGGAGCTGTTTTTT.

The chain joins TRBV18 to TRBJ2-1; the match to TRBD1 covers 7 bases. The CDR3 loop spans 13 amino acids. The germline gives CDR1 KGHSH, CDR2 LQKENI. Germline trimming cut 1 base from V and 9 bases from J; bases unmatched to any gene: 3. CDR3 nucleotides: TGTGCCAGCTCACCACAGGGGGCTAGTGAGCAGTTCTTC. Amino acid sequence: CASSPQGASEQFF.

The chain has TRBV2 and TRBJ2-7; 10 positions agree with TRBD2. Germline CDR1 and CDR2: SNHLY and FYNNEI. V was clipped by 7 bases and J by 7 bases; unmatched bases: 13. The CDR3 runs 15 residues. The CDR3 coding sequence is TGTGCCAGCACCGGACTAGCGGCCGCCCTGGTGGAGCAGTACTTC. This encodes CASTGLAAALVEQYF.

This clone occurred once. V is TRBV7-6 and J is TRBJ2-2; D not resolved. The germline V gene has CDR1 SGHVS and CDR2 FNYEAQ. The length of the CDR3 is 13 residues. The V end lost 1 base, the J end lost 5 bases, and 5 bases lay between the germline ends. CDR3 region: CASSLDVTGELFF. In DNA form, the CDR3 reads TGTGCCAGCAGCTTAGATGTAACCGGGGAGCTGTTTTTT.

The count of this clone is one. It is unclear where the CDR3 begins or ends on the DNA, so no DNA is shown, and the CDR3 is as TCRdb lists it. V and J are TRBV19 and TRBJ2-1. CDR1 and CDR2 (germline): LNHDA, SQIVND (reference sequence). 14 amino acids form the CDR3, both terminal residues included. The CDR3 sequence is CASSIDWGKGNEFF.

This chain connects TRBV25-1 to TRBJ2-6; D is uncertain. This CDR3 comprises 16 residues. Trimming pared 0 bases from V and 0 bases from J, leaving 6 bases between. Germline CDR1 and CDR2: MGHDK and SYGVNS. The CDR3 DNA follows: TGTGCCAGCAGTGAATATTGGAGCTCTGGGGCCAACGTCCTGACTTTC. Protein: CASSEYWSSGANVLTF.